This TCR beta chain originates from a study of T-cell reconstitution after alpha-beta-depleted transplantation in children. General study findings and limits: At around two months after transplant, the alpha-beta T cells were reportedly derived from several hundred expanded clones that came from non-depleted graft cells. Newly produced T cells mostly provided counts and TCRbeta diversity after one year, as hyperexpanded clones declined. The origin of high day-60 TCRbeta diversity in some patients lay in surviving recipient T cells and thymic progenitors.

Construction of the TCRbeta library involved unique molecular identifiers. Each CDR3 protein is one row after TCRdb ran MiXCR on the PCR reads. The table has some 29,000 distinct CDR3 sequences, under 7% seen once; the top ten hold about 7%. Trimming pared 0 bases from V and 5 bases from J, leaving 14 bases between. The CDR3 length is 15 residues. Germline V gene data show CDR1 as SGHDT and CDR2 as YYEEEE. This clonotype has at least ten counts. Its matching antigen is unknown. The chain employs TRBV5-6 and TRBJ1-1; tentatively, D is TRBD1 (5 bases). This clonotype originated in a male patient aged 10 to 17 who had a stem cell transplant for acute myeloid leukemia, so the T cells may come from the graft donor. Sequencing was performed on PBMCs, mostly from graft donor cells, taken 180 days after TCRalphabeta/CD19-depleted stem cell transplant. For the CDR3, the DNA is TGTGCCAGCAGCTTGGAGGTCAGGGAGGTGACTGAAGCTTTCTTT. This encodes CASSLEVREVTEAFF.